Below, 16 T cell receptor beta chains from the same sample are listed, as sequenced in a study of cytomegalovirus exposure and HLA in healthy donors. Amplification used 60 Vbeta primers and 13 Jbeta primers. Produced via immunoSEQ multiplex PCR; TCRdb's table is partial and in-frame only. Its listing shows some 150,000 clones. The specimen was PBMCs. The receptor set was obtained from a man aged 35-49 years in good health and CMV-seronegative.

The chain links TRBV27 to TRBJ2-3; possible D gene TRBD1, 6 bases. The V gene lost 5 bases and the J gene lost 3 bases, with 18 bases spanning the gap. CDR3 length: 16 amino acids. From germline, CDR1 is MNHEY and CDR2 SMNVEV (reference sequence). In DNA form, the CDR3 reads TGTGCCAGCAGTGTCCTGTGGGGGCCTAGGACAGATACGCAGTATTTT. Protein sequence: CASSVLWGPRTDTQYF.

The chain joins TRBV2 to TRBJ2-2, with TRBD2 matching over 9 bases. J lost 4 bases, V lost 3 bases, and 6 bases had no gene match. Germline assignment: CDR1 SNHLY and CDR2 FYNNEI. This CDR3 has 16 amino acids. The chain's CDR3 is CASSDAGGRVTGELFF. The CDR3 DNA follows: TGTGCCAGCAGTGACGCGGGGGGGCGGGTCACCGGGGAGCTGTTTTTT.

The V gene is TRBV5-4, the J gene TRBJ2-2; possibly TRBD1 for D (6 bases). Germline CDR1 SGHNT, CDR2 YYREEE (reference sequence). The CDR3 totals 15 residues. The V and J ends lost 4 bases and 4 bases respectively, with 14 bases between them. DNA of the CDR3: TGTGCCAGCAGCCGTGAATCAGGGGCCACCGGGGAGCTGTTTTTT. It yields the protein CASSRESGATGELFF.

The chain recombines TRBV4-3 with TRBJ1-1; D gene uncertain. The V end was cut by 1 base, the J end by 1 base, with 4 bases between. The germline CDR1 and CDR2 sequences are LGHNA and YSLEER. The CDR3 has 13 amino acids. CDR3 coding DNA: TGCGCCAGCAGCCAAGTTAAGAACACTGAAGCTTTCTTT. Translating gives CASSQVKNTEAFF.

Here the CDR3 DNA reads TGTGCCACCAGCTTCGACATAGGCACAGATACGCAGTATTTT. Amino acid sequence: CATSFDIGTDTQYF. The gene calls are TRBV15 and TRBJ2-3, with D unclear. This CDR3 is 14 amino acids long. Trimming removed 5 bases from V and 1 base from J, with 10 bases in between. Germline CDR1 and CDR2: LNHNV and YYDKDF (reference sequence). The whole variable domain, remainder taken from reference TRBV15 and TRBJ2-3, is DAMVIQNPRYQVTQFGKPVTLSCSQTLNHNVMYWYQQKSSQAPKLLFHYYDKDFNNEADTPDNFQSRRPNTSFCFLDIRSPGLGDTAMYLCATSFDIGTDTQYFGPGTRLTVL.

J is TRBJ2-7 and V is TRBV9, with TRBD1 identical over 11 bases. The CDR3 sequence is 15 residues long. After removal of 4 bases from V and 6 bases from J, the junction contained 9 bases not matched to a gene. Germline CDR1 SGDLS, CDR2 YYNGEE. The DNA for the CDR3 is TGTGCCAGCAGCCCCCGGACAGGGGGCCCGGGCGAGCAGTACTTC. This sequence encodes CASSPRTGGPGEQYF.

This chain joins TRBV4-2 and TRBJ1-1; TRBD1 is a possible D gene (5 bases). Germline loops: CDR1 LGHNA, CDR2 YNFKEQ. The CDR3 is 16 residues long. Trimming left V 4 bases short and J 3 bases short, with 18 bases between. The CDR3 DNA reads TGTGCCAGCAGCCCCCGAACGCGGGGGTCGGACACTGAAGCTTTCTTT. Translation gives CASSPRTRGSDTEAFF.

The rearrangement joins TRBV6-1 to TRBJ1-1; maybe TRBD1 (6 bases). This CDR3 contains 13 residues. V lost 6 bases and J lost 4, with 12 bases in between. From germline, CDR1 is MNHNS and CDR2 SASEGT. CDR3 sequence: CASSASRGTEAFF. The CDR3 nucleotides read TGTGCCAGCAGCGCCTCCAGGGGCACTGAAGCTTTCTTT.

This sequence joins TRBV11-2 and TRBJ2-2; no clear D. Trimming removed 6 bases from V and 6 bases from J, with 5 bases in between. Per the germline V gene, CDR1 is SGHAT and CDR2 is FQNNGV. The CDR3 runs 11 residues. CDR3 sequence: CASRASGELFF. DNA of the CDR3: TGTGCCAGCAGAGCTTCCGGGGAGCTGTTTTTT.

The genes are TRBV4-2 and TRBJ2-3, with D possibly TRBD2 on 6 matching bases. Germline-derived CDR1 and CDR2 are LGHNA and YNFKEQ. V lost 0 bases and J lost 1, with 8 bases in between. The CDR3 sequence is 15 residues long. The CDR3 bases are TGTGCCAGCAGCCAAGACACGGGGGGCACAGATACGCAGTATTTT. Translation gives CASSQDTGGTDTQYF.

This rearrangement joins TRBV7-9 to TRBJ2-7; the match to TRBD1 covers 10 bases. V lost 0 bases and J lost 5; bases outside the gene matches: 7. The CDR3 contains 16 residues. CDR1 and CDR2 from the germline V gene are SEHNR and FQNEAQ (reference sequence). CDR3 in amino acids: CASSLAREDRGHEQYF. The CDR3 DNA reads as TGTGCCAGCAGCTTAGCGCGGGAAGACAGGGGGCACGAGCAGTACTTC.

This chain connects TRBV4-3 to TRBJ1-1; the D gene is possibly TRBD1 (5 bases). The germline gives CDR1 LGHNA, CDR2 YSLEER. V was pared by 1 base and J by 0 bases, with 12 bases between. The CDR3 runs to 16 residues. The CDR3 region is CASSQGGGRVNTEAFF. CDR3 sequence (DNA): TGCGCCAGCAGCCAAGGGGGGGGACGGGTGAACACTGAAGCTTTCTTT.

The rearrangement joins TRBV19 to TRBJ2-7, with 9 bases lining up with TRBD2. CDR1 and CDR2 (germline): LNHDA, SQIVND (reference sequence). Trimming at V came to 3 bases and at J to 11 bases, leaving 14 bases not matched to a gene. This CDR3 has 15 amino acids. The CDR3 nucleotides read TGTGCCAGTAGTATGGATCTACTAGCGGGCTCTATGGAGTACTTC. Translating it yields CASSMDLLAGSMEYF.

The V call is TRBV4-3, the J call TRBJ2-7, with a possible D match to TRBD1 (6 bases). The CDR3 runs 15 residues. Germline V CDR1 and CDR2: LGHNA, YSLEER. The ends were cut back, 0 bases at V and 4 bases at J, with 13 bases in the middle. In DNA form, the CDR3 reads TGCGCCAGCAGCCAAGATAGGCAGGGGACGTACGAGCAGTACTTC. Protein: CASSQDRQGTYEQYF.

The chain couples TRBV11-2 to TRBJ1-3; D is ambiguous. V lost 6 bases and J 1 base, leaving 4 bases between the germline ends. The CDR3 contains 12 residues. The germline gives CDR1 SGHAT, CDR2 FQNNGV. The CDR3 here is CASRRSGNTIYF. The CDR3 DNA follows: TGTGCCAGCAGGCGTTCTGGAAACACCATATATTTT.

The chain recombines TRBV9 with TRBJ2-7; 7 nucleotides align to TRBD1. The junction had 8 bases not matched to a gene; V was cut back by 0 bases and J by 8 bases. Germline V gene sequence: CDR1 SGDLS, CDR2 YYNGEE. The CDR3 has 14 residues. The CDR3: CASSVAHRGDQQYF. In DNA form, the CDR3 reads TGTGCCAGCAGCGTAGCGCACAGGGGCGACCAGCAGTACTTC.